This T cell receptor (beta chain) was retrieved from a study of blood T cell repertoires in COVID-19. Study overall: Samples came from the United States, Italy and Spain, spanning acute and convalescent COVID-19.

In the source study's methods: It was from reference gene primer amplification that nucleated cell counts were estimated. Method: immunoSEQ multiplex PCR; TCRdb's copy keeps in-frame clones and lacks some. For V, J and clone size, that table is used; D and trimming come from the DNA. This repertoire shows 45,000 to 65,000 clones, about nine tenths found once; its top ten account for 7% to 10%. From germline, CDR1 is MNHEY and CDR2 SMNVEV (reference sequence). V lost 4 bases and J lost 7, with 14 bases in between. This CDR3 region has 14 residues. The chain links TRBV27 to TRBJ2-4; D is undetermined. The sequence was collected from a man aged 50-60 years with active COVID-19. The sample was peripheral blood. The DNA of the CDR3 is TGTGCCAGCAGTTCACGGAGTGGTGGGAACATTCAGTACTTC. It specifies CASSSRSGGNIQYF.